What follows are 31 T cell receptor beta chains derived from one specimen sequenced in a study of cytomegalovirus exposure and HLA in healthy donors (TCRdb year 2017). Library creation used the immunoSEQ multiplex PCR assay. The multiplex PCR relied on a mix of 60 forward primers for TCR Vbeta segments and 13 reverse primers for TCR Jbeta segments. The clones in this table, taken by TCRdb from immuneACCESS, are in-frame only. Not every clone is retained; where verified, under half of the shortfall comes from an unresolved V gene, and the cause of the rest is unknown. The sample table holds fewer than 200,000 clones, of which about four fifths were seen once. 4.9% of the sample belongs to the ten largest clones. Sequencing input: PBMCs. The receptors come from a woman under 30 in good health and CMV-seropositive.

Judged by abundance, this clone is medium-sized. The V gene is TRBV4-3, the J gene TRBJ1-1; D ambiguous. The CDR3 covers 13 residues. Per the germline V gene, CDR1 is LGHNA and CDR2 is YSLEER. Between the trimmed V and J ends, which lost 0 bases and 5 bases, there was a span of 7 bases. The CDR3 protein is CASSQEAETEAFF. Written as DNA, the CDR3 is TGCGCCAGCAGCCAAGAGGCAGAAACTGAAGCTTTCTTT.

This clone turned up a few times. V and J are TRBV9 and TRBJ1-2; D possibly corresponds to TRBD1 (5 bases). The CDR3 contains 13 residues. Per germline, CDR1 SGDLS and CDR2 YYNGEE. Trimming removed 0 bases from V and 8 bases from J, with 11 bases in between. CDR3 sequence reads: CASSVATGVGYTF. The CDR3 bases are TGTGCCAGCAGCGTAGCTACGGGGGTAGGCTACACCTTC.

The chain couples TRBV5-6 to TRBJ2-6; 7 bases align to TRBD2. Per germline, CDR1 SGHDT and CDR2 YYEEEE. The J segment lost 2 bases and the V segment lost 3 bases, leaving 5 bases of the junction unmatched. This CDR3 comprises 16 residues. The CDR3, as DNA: TGTGCCAGCAGCTGGACGGGGGGAGCTGGGGCCAACGTCCTGACTTTC. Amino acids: CASSWTGGAGANVLTF.

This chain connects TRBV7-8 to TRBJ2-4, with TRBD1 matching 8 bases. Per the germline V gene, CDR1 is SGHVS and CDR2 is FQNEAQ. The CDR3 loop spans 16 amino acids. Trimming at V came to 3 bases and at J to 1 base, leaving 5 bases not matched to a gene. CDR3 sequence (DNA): TGTGCCAGCAGCTTGGACGACAGGGGTGCCAAAAACATTCAGTACTTC. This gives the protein CASSLDDRGAKNIQYF.

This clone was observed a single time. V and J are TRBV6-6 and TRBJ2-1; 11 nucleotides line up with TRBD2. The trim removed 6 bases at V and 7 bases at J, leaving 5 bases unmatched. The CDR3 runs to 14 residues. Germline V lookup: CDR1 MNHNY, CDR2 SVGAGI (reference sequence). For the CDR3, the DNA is TGTGCCAGCAGCCAGTCTAGCGGGGGGAATGAGCAGTTCTTC. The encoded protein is CASSQSSGGNEQFF.

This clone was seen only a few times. The CDR3 sequence is CASSFHTPVSEQFF. The DNA of the CDR3 is TGTGCCAGCAGCTTTCACACCCCAGTCAGTGAGCAGTTCTTC. The gene calls are TRBV7-9 and TRBJ2-1; D remains ambiguous. Trimming removed 3 bases at V and 9 bases at J, with 15 bases between. This CDR3 is 14 amino acids long. CDR1 is SEHNR, CDR2 FQNEAQ, per germline (reference sequence).

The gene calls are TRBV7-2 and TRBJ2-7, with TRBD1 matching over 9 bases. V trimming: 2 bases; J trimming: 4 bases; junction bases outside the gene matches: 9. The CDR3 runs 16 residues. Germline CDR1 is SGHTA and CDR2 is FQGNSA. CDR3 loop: CASSLNGGQGTYEQYF. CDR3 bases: TGTGCCAGCAGCTTAAATGGGGGACAGGGAACATACGAGCAGTACTTC. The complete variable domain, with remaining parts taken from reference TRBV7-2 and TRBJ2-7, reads GAGVSQSPSNKVTEKGKDVELRCDPISGHTALYWYRQSLGQGLEFLIYFQGNSAPDKSGLPSDRFSAERTGGSVSTLTIQRTQQEDSAVYLCASSLNGGQGTYEQYFGPGTRLTVT.

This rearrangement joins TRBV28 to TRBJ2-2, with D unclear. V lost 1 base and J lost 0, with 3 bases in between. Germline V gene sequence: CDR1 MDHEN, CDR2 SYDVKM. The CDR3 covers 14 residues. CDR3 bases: TGTGCCAGCAGTTTATCCGCGAACACCGGGGAGCTGTTTTTT. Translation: CASSLSANTGELFF.

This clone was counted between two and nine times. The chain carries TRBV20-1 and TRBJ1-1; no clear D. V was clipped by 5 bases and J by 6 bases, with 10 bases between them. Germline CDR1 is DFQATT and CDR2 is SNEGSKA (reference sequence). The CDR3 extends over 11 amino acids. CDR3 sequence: CSAATRAEAFF. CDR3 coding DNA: TGCAGTGCTGCAACCCGAGCTGAAGCTTTCTTT.

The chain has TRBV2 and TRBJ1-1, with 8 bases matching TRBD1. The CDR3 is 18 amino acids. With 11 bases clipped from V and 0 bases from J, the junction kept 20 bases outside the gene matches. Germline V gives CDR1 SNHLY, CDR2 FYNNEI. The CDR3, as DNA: TGTGCCGGCCGACTAGGACAGGGTAGGTCGGGAGTGAACACTGAAGCTTTCTTT. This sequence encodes CAGRLGQGRSGVNTEAFF.

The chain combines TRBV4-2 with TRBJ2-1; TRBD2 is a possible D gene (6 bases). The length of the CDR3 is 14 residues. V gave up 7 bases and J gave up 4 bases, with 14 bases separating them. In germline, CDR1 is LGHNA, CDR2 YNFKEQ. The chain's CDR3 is CASTMLRGYNEQFF. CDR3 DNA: TGTGCCAGCACCATGCTCCGGGGGTACAATGAGCAGTTCTTC.

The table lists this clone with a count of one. CDR3 in amino acids: CASSVSTTENYGYTF. CDR3 DNA sequence: TGTGCCAGCAGCGTTTCAACGACAGAAAACTATGGCTACACCTTC. The rearrangement uses TRBV9 and TRBJ1-2, with a tentative D call TRBD1 (5 bases). The V gene lost 2 bases and the J gene lost 2 bases, with 13 bases spanning the gap. This CDR3 is 15 amino acids long. The V gene's germline CDR1 is SGDLS and CDR2 YYNGEE.

Here the CDR3 reads CASVRLAGSTDTQYF. The CDR3 nucleotides read TGTGCCAGCGTCAGACTAGCGGGCAGCACAGATACGCAGTATTTT. The chain recombines TRBV6-1 with TRBJ2-3; TRBD2 matches at 10 bases. The J segment lost 0 bases and the V segment lost 8 bases, leaving 5 bases of the junction unmatched. CDR1 is MNHNS, CDR2 SASEGT, per germline. The CDR3 is made up of 15 amino acids.

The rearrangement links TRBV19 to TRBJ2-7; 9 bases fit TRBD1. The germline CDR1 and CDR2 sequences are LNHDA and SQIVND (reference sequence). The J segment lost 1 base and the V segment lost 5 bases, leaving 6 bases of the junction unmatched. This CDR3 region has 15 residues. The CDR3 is CASSLAGTGSYEQYF. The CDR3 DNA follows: TGTGCCAGTAGTCTGGCCGGGACAGGGTCCTACGAGCAGTACTTC.

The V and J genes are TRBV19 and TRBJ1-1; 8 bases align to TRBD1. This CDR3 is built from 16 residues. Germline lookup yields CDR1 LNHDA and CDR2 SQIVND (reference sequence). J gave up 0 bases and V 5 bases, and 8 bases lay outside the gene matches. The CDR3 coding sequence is TGTGCCAGTAGTTCATACCCGGACAGGGTGAACACTGAAGCTTTCTTT. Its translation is CASSSYPDRVNTEAFF.

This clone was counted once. The CDR3 reads CASSRQGHTGELFF. CDR3 DNA sequence: TGTGCCAGTTCGAGACAGGGCCACACCGGGGAGCTGTTTTTT. V gene TRBV6-5 combines with J gene TRBJ2-2; 7 nucleotides match TRBD1. Germline V CDR1 and CDR2: MNHEY, SVGAGI. With V trimmed by 9 bases and J by 3 bases, 7 bases remained unmatched. The CDR3 covers 14 residues.

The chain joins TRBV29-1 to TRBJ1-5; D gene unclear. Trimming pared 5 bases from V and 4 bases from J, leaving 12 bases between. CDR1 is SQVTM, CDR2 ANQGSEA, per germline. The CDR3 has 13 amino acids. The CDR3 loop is CSVLEFLNQPQHF. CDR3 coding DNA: TGCAGCGTTTTGGAGTTTCTGAATCAGCCCCAGCATTTT.

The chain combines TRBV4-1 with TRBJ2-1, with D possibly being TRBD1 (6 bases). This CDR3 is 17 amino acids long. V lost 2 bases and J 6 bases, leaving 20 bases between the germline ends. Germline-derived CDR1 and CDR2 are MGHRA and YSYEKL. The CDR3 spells CASSQLLAGGYPNEQFF. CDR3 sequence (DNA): TGCGCCAGCAGCCAACTCCTAGCTGGGGGCTACCCCAATGAGCAGTTCTTC.

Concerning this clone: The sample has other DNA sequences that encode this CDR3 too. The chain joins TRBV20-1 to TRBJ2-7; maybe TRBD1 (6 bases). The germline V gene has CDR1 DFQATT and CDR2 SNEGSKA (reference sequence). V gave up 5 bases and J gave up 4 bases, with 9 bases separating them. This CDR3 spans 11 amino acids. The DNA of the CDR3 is TGCAGTGCTGCAGGGGTTTACGAGCAGTACTTC. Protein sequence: CSAAGVYEQYF.

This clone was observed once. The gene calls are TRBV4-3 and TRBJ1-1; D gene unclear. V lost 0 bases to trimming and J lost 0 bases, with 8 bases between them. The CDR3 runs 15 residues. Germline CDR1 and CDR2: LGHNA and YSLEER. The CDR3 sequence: CASSQEVGVNTEAFF. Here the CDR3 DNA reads TGCGCCAGCAGCCAAGAGGTAGGAGTGAACACTGAAGCTTTCTTT.

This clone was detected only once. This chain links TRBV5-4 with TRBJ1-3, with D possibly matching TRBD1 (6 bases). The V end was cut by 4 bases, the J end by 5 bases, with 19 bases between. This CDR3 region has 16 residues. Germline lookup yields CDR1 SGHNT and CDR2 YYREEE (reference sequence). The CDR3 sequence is CASSTSQTGVRNTIYF. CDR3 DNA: TGTGCCAGCAGCACAAGCCAGACAGGTGTAAGAAACACCATATATTTT.

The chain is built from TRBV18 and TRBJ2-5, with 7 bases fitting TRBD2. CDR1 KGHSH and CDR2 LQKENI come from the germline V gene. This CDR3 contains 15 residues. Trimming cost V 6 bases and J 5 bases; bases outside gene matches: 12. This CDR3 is CASSPPVAGEETQYF. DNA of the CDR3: TGTGCCAGCTCCCCCCCCGTAGCGGGTGAGGAGACCCAGTACTTC.

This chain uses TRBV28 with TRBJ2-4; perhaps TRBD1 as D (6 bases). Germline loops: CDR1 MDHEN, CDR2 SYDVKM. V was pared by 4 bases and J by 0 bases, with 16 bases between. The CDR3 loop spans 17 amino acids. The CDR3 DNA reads TGTGCCAGCAGTTCCGGTGGGGGCATATTAGCCAAAAACATTCAGTACTTC. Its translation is CASSSGGGILAKNIQYF. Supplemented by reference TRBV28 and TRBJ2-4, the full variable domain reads DVKVTQSSRYLVKRTGEKVFLECVQDMDHENMFWYRQDPGLGLRLIYFSYDVKMKEKGDIPEGYSVSREKKERFSLILESASTNQTSMYLCASSSGGGILAKNIQYFGAGTRLSVL.

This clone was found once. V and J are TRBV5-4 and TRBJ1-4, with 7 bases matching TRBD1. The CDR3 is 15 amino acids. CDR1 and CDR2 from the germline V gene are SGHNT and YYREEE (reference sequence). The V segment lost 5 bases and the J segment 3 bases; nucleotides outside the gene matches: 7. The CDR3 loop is CASSLTGQSNEKLFF. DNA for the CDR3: TGTGCCAGCAGTTTAACGGGACAGTCTAATGAAAAACTGTTTTTT.

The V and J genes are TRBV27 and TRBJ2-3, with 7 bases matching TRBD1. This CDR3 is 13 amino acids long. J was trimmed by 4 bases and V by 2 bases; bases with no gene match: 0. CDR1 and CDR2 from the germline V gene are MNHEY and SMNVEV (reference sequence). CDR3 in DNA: TGTGCCAGCAGTTTAACAGGGGCAGATACGCAGTATTTT. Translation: CASSLTGADTQYF.

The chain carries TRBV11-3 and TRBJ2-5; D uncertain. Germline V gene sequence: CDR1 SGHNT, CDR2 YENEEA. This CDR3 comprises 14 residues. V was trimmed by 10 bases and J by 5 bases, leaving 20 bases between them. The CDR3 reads CATRWAPSLETQYF. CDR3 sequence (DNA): TGTGCCACCCGGTGGGCCCCCAGCCTGGAGACCCAGTACTTC.

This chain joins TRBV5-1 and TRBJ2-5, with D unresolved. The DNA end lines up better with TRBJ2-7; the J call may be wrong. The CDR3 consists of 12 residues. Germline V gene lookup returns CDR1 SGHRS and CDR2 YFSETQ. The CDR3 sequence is CASSLGNYEQYF. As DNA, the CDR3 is TGCGCCAGCAGCTTGGGAAATTACGAGCAGTACTTC.

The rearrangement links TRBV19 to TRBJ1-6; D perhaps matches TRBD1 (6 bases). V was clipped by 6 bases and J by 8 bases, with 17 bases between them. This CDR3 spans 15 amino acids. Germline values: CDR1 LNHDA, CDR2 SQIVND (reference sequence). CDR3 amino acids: CASSIHGTLDSPLHF. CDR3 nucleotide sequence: TGTGCCAGTAGCATCCATGGGACATTGGATTCACCCCTCCACTTT. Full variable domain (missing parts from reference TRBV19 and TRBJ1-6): DGGITQSPKYLFRKEGQNVTLSCEQNLNHDAMYWYRQDPGQGLRLIYYSQIVNDFQKGDIAEGYSVSREKKESFPLTVTSAQKNPTAFYLCASSIHGTLDSPLHFGNGTRLTVT.

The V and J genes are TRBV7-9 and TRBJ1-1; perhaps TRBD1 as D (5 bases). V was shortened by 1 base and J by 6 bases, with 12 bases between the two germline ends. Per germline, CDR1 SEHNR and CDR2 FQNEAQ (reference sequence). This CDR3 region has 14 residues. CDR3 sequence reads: CASSLGGAGAEAFF. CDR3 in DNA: TGTGCCAGCAGCTTAGGAGGGGCGGGGGCTGAAGCTTTCTTT.

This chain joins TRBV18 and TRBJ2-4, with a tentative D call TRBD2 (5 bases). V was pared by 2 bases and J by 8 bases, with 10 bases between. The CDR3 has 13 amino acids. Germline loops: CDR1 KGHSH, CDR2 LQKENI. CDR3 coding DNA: TGTGCCAGCTCACCAACAAACGGGGACATTCAGTACTTC. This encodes CASSPTNGDIQYF.

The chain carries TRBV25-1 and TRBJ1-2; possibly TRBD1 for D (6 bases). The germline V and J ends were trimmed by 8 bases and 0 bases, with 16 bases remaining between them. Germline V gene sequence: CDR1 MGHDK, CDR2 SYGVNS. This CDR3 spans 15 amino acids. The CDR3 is CASLGLGAANYGYTF. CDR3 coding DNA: TGTGCCAGCCTGGGTCTGGGGGCAGCTAACTATGGCTACACCTTC.